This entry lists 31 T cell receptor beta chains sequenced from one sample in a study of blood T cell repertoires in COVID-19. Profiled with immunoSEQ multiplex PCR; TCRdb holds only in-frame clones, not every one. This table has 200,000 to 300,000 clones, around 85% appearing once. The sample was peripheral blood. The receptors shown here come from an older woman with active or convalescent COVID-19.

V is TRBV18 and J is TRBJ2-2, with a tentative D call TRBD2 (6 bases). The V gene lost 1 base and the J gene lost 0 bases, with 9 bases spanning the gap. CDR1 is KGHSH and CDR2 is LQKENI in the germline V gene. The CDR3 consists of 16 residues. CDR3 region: CASSPLAGTNTGELFF. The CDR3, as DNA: TGTGCCAGCTCACCACTGGCGGGGACGAACACCGGGGAGCTGTTTTTT.

The CDR3 region is CATSDPRAGLGYGYTF. For the CDR3, the DNA is TGTGCCACCAGTGATCCTCGCGCAGGGTTAGGCTATGGCTACACCTTC. The rearrangement uses TRBV24-1 and TRBJ1-2; perhaps TRBD1 as D (5 bases). CDR1 and CDR2 (germline): KGHDR, SFDVKD. The CDR3 is 16 residues long. V shed 3 bases and J shed 4 bases, with 17 bases lying between them.

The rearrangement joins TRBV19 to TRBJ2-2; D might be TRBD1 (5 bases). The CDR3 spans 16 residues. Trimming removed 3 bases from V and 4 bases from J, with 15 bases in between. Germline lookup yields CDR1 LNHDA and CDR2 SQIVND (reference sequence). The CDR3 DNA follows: TGTGCCAGTAGTATTGCTAGGGGCGCGGTCACCGGGGAGCTGTTTTTT. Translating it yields CASSIARGAVTGELFF. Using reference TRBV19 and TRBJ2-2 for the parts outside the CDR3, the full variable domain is DGGITQSPKYLFRKEGQNVTLSCEQNLNHDAMYWYRQDPGQGLRLIYYSQIVNDFQKGDIAEGYSVSREKKESFPLTVTSAQKNPTAFYLCASSIARGAVTGELFFGEGSRLTVL.

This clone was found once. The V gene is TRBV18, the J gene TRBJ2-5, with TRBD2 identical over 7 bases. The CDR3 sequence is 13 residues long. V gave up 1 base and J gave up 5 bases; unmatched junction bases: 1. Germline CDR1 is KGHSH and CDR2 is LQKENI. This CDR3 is CASSPLGGETQYF. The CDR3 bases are TGTGCCAGCTCACCACTGGGAGGGGAGACCCAGTACTTC.

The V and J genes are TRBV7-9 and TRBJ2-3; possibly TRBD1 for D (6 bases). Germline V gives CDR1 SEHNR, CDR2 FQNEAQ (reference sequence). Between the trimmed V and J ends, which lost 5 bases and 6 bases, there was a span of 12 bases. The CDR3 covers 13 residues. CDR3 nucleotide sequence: TGTGCCAGCAGCGGGGGCGCGGAGGATACGCAGTATTTT. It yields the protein CASSGGAEDTQYF.

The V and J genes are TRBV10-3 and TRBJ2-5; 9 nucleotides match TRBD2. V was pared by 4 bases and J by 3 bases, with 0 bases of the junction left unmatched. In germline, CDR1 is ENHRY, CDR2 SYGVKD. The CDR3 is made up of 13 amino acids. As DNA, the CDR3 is TGTGCCATCAGTGTAGCGGGGGAAGAGACCCAGTACTTC. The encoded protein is CAISVAGEETQYF.

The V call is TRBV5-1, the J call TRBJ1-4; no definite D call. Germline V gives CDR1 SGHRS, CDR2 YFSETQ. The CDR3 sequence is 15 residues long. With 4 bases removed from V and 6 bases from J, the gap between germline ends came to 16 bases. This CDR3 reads CASSPTAAGDEKLFF. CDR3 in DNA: TGCGCCAGCAGCCCCACAGCAGCTGGTGATGAAAAACTGTTTTTT.

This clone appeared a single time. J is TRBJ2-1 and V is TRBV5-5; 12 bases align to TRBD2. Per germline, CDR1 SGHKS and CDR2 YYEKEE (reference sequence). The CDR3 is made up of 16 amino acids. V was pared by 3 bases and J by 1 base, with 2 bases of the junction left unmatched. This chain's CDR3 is CASSSTSGGSYNEQFF. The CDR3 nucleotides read TGTGCCAGCAGCTCTACTAGCGGGGGGTCCTACAATGAGCAGTTCTTC. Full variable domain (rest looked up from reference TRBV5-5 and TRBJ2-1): DAGVTQSPTHLIKTRGQQVTLRCSPISGHKSVSWYQQVLGQGPQFIFQYYEKEERGRGNFPDRFSARQFPNYSSELNVNALLLGDSALYLCASSSTSGGSYNEQFFGPGTRLTVL.

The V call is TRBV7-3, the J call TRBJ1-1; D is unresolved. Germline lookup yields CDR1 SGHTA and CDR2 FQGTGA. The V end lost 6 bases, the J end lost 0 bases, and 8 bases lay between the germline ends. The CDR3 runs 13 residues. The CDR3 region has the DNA TGTGCCAGCAGACAAGACTTGAACACTGAAGCTTTCTTT. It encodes CASRQDLNTEAFF.

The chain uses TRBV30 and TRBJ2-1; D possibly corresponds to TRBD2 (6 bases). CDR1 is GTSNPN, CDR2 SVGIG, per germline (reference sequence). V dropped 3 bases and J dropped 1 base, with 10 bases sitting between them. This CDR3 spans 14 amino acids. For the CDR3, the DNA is TGTGCCTGGAGAATCGGGGGATCCTACAATGAGCAGTTCTTC. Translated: CAWRIGGSYNEQFF.

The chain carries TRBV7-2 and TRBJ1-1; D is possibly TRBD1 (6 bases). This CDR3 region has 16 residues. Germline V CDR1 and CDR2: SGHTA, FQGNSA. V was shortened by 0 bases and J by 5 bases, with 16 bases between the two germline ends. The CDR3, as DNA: TGTGCCAGCAGCTTAGCGACAGGCCGGATTTCTACTGAAGCTTTCTTT. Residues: CASSLATGRISTEAFF.

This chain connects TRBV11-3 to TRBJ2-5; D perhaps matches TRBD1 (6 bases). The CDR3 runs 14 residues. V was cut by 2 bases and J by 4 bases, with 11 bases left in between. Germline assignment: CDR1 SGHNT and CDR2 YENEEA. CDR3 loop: CASSLFGRGETQYF. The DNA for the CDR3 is TGTGCCAGCAGCTTATTCGGCAGGGGAGAGACCCAGTACTTC. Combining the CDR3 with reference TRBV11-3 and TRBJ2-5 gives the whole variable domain EAGVVQSPRYKIIEKKQPVAFWCNPISGHNTLYWYLQNLGQGPELLIRYENEEAVDDSQLPKDRFSAERLKGVDSTLKIQPAELGDSAVYLCASSLFGRGETQYFGPGTRLLVL.

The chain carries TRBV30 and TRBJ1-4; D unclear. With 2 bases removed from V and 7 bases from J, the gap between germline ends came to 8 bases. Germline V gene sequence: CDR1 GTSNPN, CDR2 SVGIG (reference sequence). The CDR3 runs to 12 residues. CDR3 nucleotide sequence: TGTGCCTGGAGTTCTTCTTTTGAAAAACTGTTTTTT. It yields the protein CAWSSSFEKLFF. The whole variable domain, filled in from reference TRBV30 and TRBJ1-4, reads SQTIHQWPATLVQPVGSPLSLECTVEGTSNPNLYWYRQAAGRGLQLLFYSVGIGQISSEVPQNLSASRPQDRQFILSSKKLLLSDSGFYLCAWSSSFEKLFFGSGTQLSVL.

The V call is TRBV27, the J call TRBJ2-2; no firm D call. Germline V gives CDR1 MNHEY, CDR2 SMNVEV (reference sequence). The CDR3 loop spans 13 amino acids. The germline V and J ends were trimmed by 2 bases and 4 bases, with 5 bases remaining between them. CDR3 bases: TGTGCCAGCAGTTTAATAGCCACCGGGGAGCTGTTTTTT. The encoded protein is CASSLIATGELFF.

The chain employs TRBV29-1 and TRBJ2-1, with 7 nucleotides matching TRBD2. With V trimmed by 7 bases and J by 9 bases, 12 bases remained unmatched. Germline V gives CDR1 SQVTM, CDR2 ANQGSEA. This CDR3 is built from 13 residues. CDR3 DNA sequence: TGCAGCGCCGAAGGGGACTATTATGGTGAGCAGTTCTTC. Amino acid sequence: CSAEGDYYGEQFF.

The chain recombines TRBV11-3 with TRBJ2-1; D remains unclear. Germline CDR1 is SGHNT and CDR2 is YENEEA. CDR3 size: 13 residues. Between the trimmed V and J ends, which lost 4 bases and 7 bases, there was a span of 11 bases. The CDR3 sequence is CASSSSSVNEQFF. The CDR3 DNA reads TGTGCCAGCAGCTCCTCAAGCGTTAATGAGCAGTTCTTC.

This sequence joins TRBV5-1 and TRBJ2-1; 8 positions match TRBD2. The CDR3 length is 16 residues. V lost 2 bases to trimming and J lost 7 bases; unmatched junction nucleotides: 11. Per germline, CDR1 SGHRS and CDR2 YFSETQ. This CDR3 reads CASSFRERETWNEQFF. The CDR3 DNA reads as TGCGCCAGCAGCTTTCGTGAGCGGGAGACGTGGAATGAGCAGTTCTTC.

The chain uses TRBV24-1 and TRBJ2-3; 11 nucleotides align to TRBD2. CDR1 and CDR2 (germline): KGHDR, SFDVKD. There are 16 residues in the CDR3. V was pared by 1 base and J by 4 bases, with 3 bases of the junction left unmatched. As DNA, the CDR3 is TGTGCCACCAGTGATTTACTAGCGGGAGTTGCAGATACGCAGTATTTT. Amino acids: CATSDLLAGVADTQYF.

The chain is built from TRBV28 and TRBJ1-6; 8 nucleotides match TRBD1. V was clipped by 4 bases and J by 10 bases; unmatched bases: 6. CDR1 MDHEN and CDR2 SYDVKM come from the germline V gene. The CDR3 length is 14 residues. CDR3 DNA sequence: TGTGCCAGCAGTTCGACAGGGGTGGAGTCACCCCTCCACTTT. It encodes CASSSTGVESPLHF.

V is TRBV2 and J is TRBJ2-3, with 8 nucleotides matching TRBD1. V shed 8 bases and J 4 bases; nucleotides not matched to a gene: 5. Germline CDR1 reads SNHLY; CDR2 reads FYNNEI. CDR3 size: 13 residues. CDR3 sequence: CASRTGRSDTQYF. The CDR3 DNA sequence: TGTGCCAGCCGGACAGGGAGGTCAGATACGCAGTATTTT.

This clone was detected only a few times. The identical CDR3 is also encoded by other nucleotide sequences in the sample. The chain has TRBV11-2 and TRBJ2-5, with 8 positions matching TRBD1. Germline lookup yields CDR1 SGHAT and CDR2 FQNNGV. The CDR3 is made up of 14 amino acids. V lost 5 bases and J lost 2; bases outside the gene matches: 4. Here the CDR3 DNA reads TGTGCCAGCAGCCCTGGGACAGGACAAGAGACCCAGTACTTC. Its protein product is CASSPGTGQETQYF.

CDR3 coding DNA: TGTGCCTGGAGCGGGACTTTCTCCTACAATGAGCAGTTCTTC. This translates into CAWSGTFSYNEQFF. This sequence joins TRBV30 and TRBJ2-1; D might be TRBD2 (6 bases). This CDR3 has 14 amino acids. Germline V gives CDR1 GTSNPN, CDR2 SVGIG (reference sequence). The ends were cut back, 3 bases at V and 0 bases at J, with 9 bases in the middle.

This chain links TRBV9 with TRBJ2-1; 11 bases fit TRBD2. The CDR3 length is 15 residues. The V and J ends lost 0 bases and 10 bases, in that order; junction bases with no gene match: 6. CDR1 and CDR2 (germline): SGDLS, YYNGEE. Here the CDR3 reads CASSVAGTSGLEQFF. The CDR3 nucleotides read TGTGCCAGCAGCGTAGCTGGGACTAGCGGCCTGGAGCAGTTCTTC.

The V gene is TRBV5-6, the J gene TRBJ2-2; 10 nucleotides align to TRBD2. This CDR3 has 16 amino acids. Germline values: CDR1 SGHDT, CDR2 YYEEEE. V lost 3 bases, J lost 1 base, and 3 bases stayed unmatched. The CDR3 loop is CASSYRTSGNTGELFF. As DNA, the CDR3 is TGTGCCAGCAGCTATAGGACTAGCGGGAACACCGGGGAGCTGTTTTTT.

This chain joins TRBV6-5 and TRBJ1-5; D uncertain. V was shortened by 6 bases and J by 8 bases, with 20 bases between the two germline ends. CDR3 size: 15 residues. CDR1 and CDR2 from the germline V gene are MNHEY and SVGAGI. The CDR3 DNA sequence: TGTGCCAGCAGCAACGCGCGAGGCCCCCGGGAGCCCCAGCATTTT. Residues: CASSNARGPREPQHF.

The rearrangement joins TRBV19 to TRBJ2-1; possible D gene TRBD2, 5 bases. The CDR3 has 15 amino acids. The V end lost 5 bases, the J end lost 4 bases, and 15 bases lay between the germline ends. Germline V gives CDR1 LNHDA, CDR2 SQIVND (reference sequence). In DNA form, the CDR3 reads TGTGCCAGTAGTCCGCCTCGGGGTAGGTACAATGAGCAGTTCTTC. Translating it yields CASSPPRGRYNEQFF.

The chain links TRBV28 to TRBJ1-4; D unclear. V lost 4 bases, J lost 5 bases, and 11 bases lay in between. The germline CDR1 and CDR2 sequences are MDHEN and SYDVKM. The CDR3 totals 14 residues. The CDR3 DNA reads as TGTGCCAGCAGTTCCGGGGAGAGAAATGAAAAACTGTTTTTT. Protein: CASSSGERNEKLFF.

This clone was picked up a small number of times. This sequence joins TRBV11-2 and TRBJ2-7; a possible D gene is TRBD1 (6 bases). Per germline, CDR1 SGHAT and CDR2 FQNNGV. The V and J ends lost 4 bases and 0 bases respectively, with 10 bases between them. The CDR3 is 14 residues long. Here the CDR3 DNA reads TGTGCCAGCAGCTGGGGGCCCCTCTCCTACGAGCAGTACTTC. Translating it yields CASSWGPLSYEQYF.

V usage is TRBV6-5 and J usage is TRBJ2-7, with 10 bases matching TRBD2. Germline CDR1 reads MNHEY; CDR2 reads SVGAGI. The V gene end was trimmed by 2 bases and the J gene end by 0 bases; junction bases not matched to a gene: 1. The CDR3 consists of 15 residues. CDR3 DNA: TGTGCCAGCAGTTACGTAGCGGGAGGCTCCTACGAGCAGTACTTC. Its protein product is CASSYVAGGSYEQYF.

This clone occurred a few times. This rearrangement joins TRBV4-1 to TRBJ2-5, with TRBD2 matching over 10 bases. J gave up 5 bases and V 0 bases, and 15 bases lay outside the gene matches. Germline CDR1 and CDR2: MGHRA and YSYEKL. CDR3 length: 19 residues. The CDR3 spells CASSQEGKLAGYPVETQYF. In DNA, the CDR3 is TGCGCCAGCAGCCAAGAAGGAAAACTAGCGGGATATCCAGTGGAGACCCAGTACTTC.

The DNA for the CDR3 is TGTGCCAGCAGGGAACGGACAGGGTATGGCTACACCTTC. The encoded protein is CASRERTGYGYTF. The J gene is TRBJ1-2, the V gene TRBV11-1, with 8 bases identical to TRBD1. The length of the CDR3 is 13 residues. The V gene end was trimmed by 6 bases and the J gene end by 5 bases; junction bases not matched to a gene: 5. Germline values: CDR1 SGHAT, CDR2 FQDESV (reference sequence).